A single sample gave rise to the 27 T cell receptor beta chains below, sequenced in a study of T cell changes during pregnancy in multiple sclerosis. The data were produced by immunoSEQ multiplex PCR, yet TCRdb's version contains in-frame clones alone and is incomplete. The sample shows fewer than 35,000 clones, 90% of them seen only once. The sample was CD8+ T cells from peripheral blood mononuclear cells, taken in the second trimester of pregnancy. The source is a female donor with multiple sclerosis, enrolled in a pregnancy study.

Comment on this clone: One junction end disagrees with the germline gene, perhaps due to a read error. This chain joins TRBV11-2 and TRBJ2-2; D perhaps matches TRBD2 (6 bases). The CDR3 spans 15 residues. Germline-derived CDR1 and CDR2 are SGHAT and FQNNGV. CDR3 coding DNA: TGTGCCAGCAGCCTAGACGGGAGTTGGACCGGGGAGCTGTTTTTT. It is translated as CASSLDGSWTGELFF.

The chain employs TRBV30 and TRBJ2-5; 7 positions match TRBD2. V shed 2 bases and J 1 base; nucleotides not matched to a gene: 7. This CDR3 has 15 amino acids. Germline CDR1 and CDR2: GTSNPN and SVGIG (reference sequence). CDR3 sequence reads: CAWSPAGAPQETQYF. CDR3 nucleotide sequence: TGTGCCTGGAGTCCCGCGGGAGCCCCCCAAGAGACCCAGTACTTC.

The chain is built from TRBV13 and TRBJ2-7, with 7 bases that match TRBD2. Germline values: CDR1 PRHDT, CDR2 FYEKMQ (reference sequence). The CDR3 totals 16 residues. The J segment lost 0 bases and the V segment lost 5 bases, leaving 10 bases of the junction unmatched. CDR3 sequence (DNA): TGTGCCAGCAGCCCCCCCCGAGGGGACTACTCCTACGAGCAGTACTTC. It yields the protein CASSPPRGDYSYEQYF. The variable domain in full, completed from reference TRBV13 and TRBJ2-7, reads AAGVIQSPRHLIKEKRETATLKCYPIPRHDTVYWYQQGPGQDPQFLISFYEKMQSDKGSIPDRFSAQQFSDYHSELNMSSLELGDSALYFCASSPPRGDYSYEQYFGPGTRLTVT.

This clone was seen a few times. The chain has TRBV7-7 and TRBJ2-7; D is possibly TRBD2 (5 bases). This CDR3 region has 9 residues. CDR1 and CDR2 from the germline V gene are SSHAT and FNYEAQ (reference sequence). V was clipped by 8 bases and J by 11 bases, with 10 bases between them. The CDR3 protein is CASYTGEYF. The CDR3 bases are TGTGCCAGCTACACCGGGGAGTACTTC. The full variable domain, in which reference TRBV7-7 and TRBJ2-7 provide the parts outside the CDR3, is GAGVSQSPRYKVTKRGQDVTLRCDPISSHATLYWYQQALGQGPEFLTYFNYEAQPDKSGLPSDRFSAERPEGSISTLTIQRTEQRDSAMYRCASYTGEYFGPGTRLTVT.

This sequence joins TRBV10-3 and TRBJ2-2; 10 bases map to TRBD2. This CDR3 is built from 18 residues. CDR1 ENHRY and CDR2 SYGVKD come from the germline V gene. The V gene end was trimmed by 0 bases and the J gene end by 7 bases; junction bases not matched to a gene: 11. The CDR3 here is CAISESPAGGPMGGELFF. In DNA, the CDR3 is TGTGCCATCAGTGAGTCCCCAGCGGGAGGGCCTATGGGCGGGGAGCTGTTTTTT.

V gene TRBV21-1 combines with J gene TRBJ2-6; the D call in the table, TRBD1, was not verified against the DNA. TRBV21-1 is reported as a pseudogene. The CDR3 extends over 18 amino acids. CDR3 bases: TGTGCCAGCAGTAGAAGGACAGACTTTTTGCCTGGGGCCAACGTCCTGACTTTC. Protein sequence: CASSRRTDFLPGANVLTF.

The gene calls are TRBV27 and TRBJ1-4, with 9 bases lining up with TRBD1. CDR3 length: 15 amino acids. V lost 4 bases to trimming and J lost 7 bases; unmatched junction nucleotides: 7. Germline lookup yields CDR1 MNHEY and CDR2 SMNVEV (reference sequence). Written as DNA, the CDR3 is TGTGCCAGCAGTTCCTACAGGGGGCGGATTGAAAAACTGTTTTTT. It translates to CASSSYRGRIEKLFF.

The V gene is TRBV13, the J gene TRBJ2-7; 9 bases align to TRBD1. The germline V gene has CDR1 PRHDT and CDR2 FYEKMQ (reference sequence). V shed 4 bases and J 0 bases; nucleotides not matched to a gene: 4. The CDR3 is 15 residues long. DNA of the CDR3: TGTGCCAGCAGCTCCGGGACAGGGCCCTCCTACGAGCAGTACTTC. It specifies CASSSGTGPSYEQYF.

CDR3: CASSFGTASSGNTIYF. The CDR3 bases are TGCGCCAGCAGCTTCGGGACAGCGAGCTCTGGAAACACCATATATTTT. V and J are TRBV5-1 and TRBJ1-3, with 7 bases fitting TRBD1. The germline gives CDR1 SGHRS, CDR2 YFSETQ. The CDR3 runs to 16 residues. V trimming: 2 bases; J trimming: 0 bases; junction bases outside the gene matches: 5.

The V and J genes are TRBV9 and TRBJ2-1; 14 bases align to TRBD2. Germline values: CDR1 SGDLS, CDR2 YYNGEE. This CDR3 has 16 residues. Trimming cost V 5 bases and J 4 bases; bases outside gene matches: 5. CDR3 residues: CASRGLAGGPYNEQFF. In DNA form, the CDR3 reads TGTGCCAGCAGAGGACTAGCGGGAGGCCCATACAATGAGCAGTTCTTC.

The J gene is TRBJ2-1, the V gene TRBV4-3; 8 bases fit TRBD2. With V trimmed by 0 bases and J by 6 bases, 13 bases remained unmatched. CDR3 length: 18 residues. CDR1 and CDR2 (germline): LGHNA, YSLEER. CDR3 sequence (DNA): TGCGCCAGCAGCCAAGATCTAGCGACGGGAGGGTCGGGCAATGAGCAGTTCTTC. Translating it yields CASSQDLATGGSGNEQFF.

The chain has TRBV29-1 and TRBJ1-1; D is ambiguous. CDR1 SQVTM and CDR2 ANQGSEA come from the germline V gene. This CDR3 is built from 13 residues. Trimming took 3 bases from V and 1 from J, leaving 9 bases between them. The CDR3 region has the DNA TGCAGCGTTGATTCAGGAAGGAACACTGAAGCTTTCTTT. Residues: CSVDSGRNTEAFF. Combining the CDR3 with reference TRBV29-1 and TRBJ1-1 gives the whole variable domain SAVISQKPSRDICQRGTSLTIQCQVDSQVTMMFWYRQQPGQSLTLIATANQGSEATYESGFVIDKFPISRPNLTFSTLTVSNMSPEDSSIYLCSVDSGRNTEAFFGQGTRLTVV.

The rearrangement uses TRBV4-1 and TRBJ2-7; TRBD1 matches at 7 bases. The germline CDR1 and CDR2 sequences are MGHRA and YSYEKL. The V segment lost 4 bases and the J segment 0 bases; nucleotides outside the gene matches: 3. This CDR3 contains 14 residues. This CDR3 is CASSRGTASYEQYF. The CDR3 DNA is TGCGCCAGCAGCCGAGGGACAGCCTCCTACGAGCAGTACTTC.

The chain combines TRBV6-5 with TRBJ1-3; a possible D gene is TRBD1 (6 bases). V was clipped by 5 bases and J by 4 bases, with 9 bases between them. The CDR3 consists of 13 residues. In germline, CDR1 is MNHEY, CDR2 SVGAGI. The CDR3 sequence: CASSTGSGNTIYF. CDR3 DNA sequence: TGTGCCAGCAGTACAGGGTCCGGAAACACCATATATTTT.

In its sample, this clone was seen a few times. The chain carries TRBV6-5 and TRBJ2-3, with TRBD2 matching over 7 bases. The length of the CDR3 is 15 residues. Germline V gives CDR1 MNHEY, CDR2 SVGAGI. The trim removed 2 bases at V and 3 bases at J, leaving 5 bases unmatched. The CDR3 DNA sequence: TGTGCCAGCAGTTACGTCCAGGGAGGGACAGATACGCAGTATTTT. Translation gives CASSYVQGGTDTQYF.

The chain recombines TRBV13 with TRBJ1-2; the D gene is possibly TRBD1 (5 bases). With 0 bases removed from V and 3 bases from J, the gap between germline ends came to 14 bases. Germline lookup yields CDR1 PRHDT and CDR2 FYEKMQ (reference sequence). The CDR3 sequence is 16 residues long. For the CDR3, the DNA is TGTGCCAGCAGCTTAGGGTCAGGGCCTACTTACTATGGCTACACCTTC. Amino acid sequence: CASSLGSGPTYYGYTF.

V gene TRBV2 combines with J gene TRBJ2-5; D call uncertain. Germline V gives CDR1 SNHLY, CDR2 FYNNEI. The CDR3 extends over 16 amino acids. V dropped 1 base and J dropped 2 bases, with 14 bases sitting between them. In nucleotides, the CDR3 is TGTGCCAGCAGTGAAGGGGCTGATCTGCCTCAAGAGACCCAGTACTTC. This codes for CASSEGADLPQETQYF.

The rearrangement uses TRBV5-1 and TRBJ2-7; D not resolved. V shed 0 bases and J shed 0 bases, with 10 bases lying between them. The CDR3 covers 15 residues. The germline V gene has CDR1 SGHRS and CDR2 YFSETQ. CDR3 region: CASSLGAAISYEQYF. The CDR3 DNA follows: TGCGCCAGCAGCTTGGGAGCTGCAATCTCCTACGAGCAGTACTTC.

This clone was observed once. This chain connects TRBV5-5 to TRBJ2-3; D may be TRBD1 (6 bases). CDR3 length equals 14 residues. Germline CDR1 reads SGHKS; CDR2 reads YYEKEE (reference sequence). Trimming cost V 0 bases and J 3 bases, with 8 bases left between them. The CDR3 sequence: CASSLVQGTDTQYF. Written as DNA, the CDR3 is TGTGCCAGCAGCTTGGTTCAGGGGACAGATACGCAGTATTTT. The variable domain in full, with the rest retrieved from reference TRBV5-5 and TRBJ2-3, is DAGVTQSPTHLIKTRGQQVTLRCSPISGHKSVSWYQQVLGQGPQFIFQYYEKEERGRGNFPDRFSARQFPNYSSELNVNALLLGDSALYLCASSLVQGTDTQYFGPGTRLTVL.

The chain couples TRBV7-6 to TRBJ2-5, with TRBD1 identical over 10 bases. Per germline, CDR1 SGHVS and CDR2 FNYEAQ. The CDR3 extends over 14 amino acids. The junction had 1 base not matched to a gene; V was cut back by 4 bases and J by 2 bases. The CDR3 DNA reads as TGTGCCAGCAGCTGGGACAGGGGACAAGAGACCCAGTACTTC. Protein: CASSWDRGQETQYF.

The chain employs TRBV4-1 and TRBJ2-1; a possible D gene is TRBD2 (6 bases). Germline CDR1 MGHRA, CDR2 YSYEKL. This CDR3 comprises 16 residues. V dropped 4 bases and J dropped 0 bases, with 13 bases sitting between them. The CDR3 protein is CASSLQGLSSYNEQFF. CDR3 DNA sequence: TGCGCCAGCAGCCTCCAGGGACTTAGCTCCTACAATGAGCAGTTCTTC.

In its sample, this clone was seen once. CDR3 residues: CASSLDGRRNGELFF. The CDR3 DNA reads TGTGCCAGCAGCTTAGACGGGAGGCGAAACGGGGAGCTGTTTTTT. V and J are TRBV7-6 and TRBJ2-2; 7 bases align to TRBD2. Germline CDR1 is SGHVS and CDR2 is FNYEAQ. The CDR3 extends over 15 amino acids. Germline trimming cut 1 base from V and 7 bases from J; bases unmatched to any gene: 6.

This clone was seen a single time. The chain recombines TRBV12-5 with TRBJ2-1; 7 bases are shared with TRBD2. V was pared by 0 bases and J by 1 base, with 6 bases of the junction left unmatched. Germline loops: CDR1 LGHNT, CDR2 FRNRAP. There are 17 residues in the CDR3. CDR3 region: CASGLVRTRGSYNEQFF. For the CDR3, the DNA is TGTGCTAGTGGTTTGGTAAGGACTAGAGGATCCTACAATGAGCAGTTCTTC. The whole variable domain, filled in from reference TRBV12-5 and TRBJ2-1, reads DARVTQTPRHKVTEMGQEVTMRCQPILGHNTVFWYRQTMMQGLELLAYFRNRAPLDDSGMPKDRFSAEMPDATLATLKIQPSEPRDSAVYFCASGLVRTRGSYNEQFFGPGTRLTVL.

The rearrangement links TRBV2 to TRBJ1-1; D may be TRBD1 (5 bases). This CDR3 has 15 amino acids. Germline V gene data show CDR1 as SNHLY and CDR2 as FYNNEI. V was cut by 0 bases and J by 1 base, with 9 bases left in between. The CDR3 DNA reads TGTGCCAGCAGTGAAGCGGGGCAGGGGAACACTGAAGCTTTCTTT. It codes for CASSEAGQGNTEAFF.

This chain links TRBV28 with TRBJ1-1; 7 bases match TRBD1. V gave up 4 bases and J gave up 5 bases; unmatched junction bases: 7. Germline V CDR1 and CDR2: MDHEN, SYDVKM. The CDR3 length is 14 residues. CDR3 sequence (DNA): TGTGCCAGCAGTTCAGGGGGAGAAGTGACTGAAGCTTTCTTT. Translating gives CASSSGGEVTEAFF.

The rearrangement joins TRBV7-9 to TRBJ2-1; a weak D match, TRBD2 (7 bases). The CDR3 has 13 amino acids. Trimming shortened V by 4 bases and J by 7 bases, and 11 bases separated the two germline ends. Germline V gene lookup returns CDR1 SEHNR and CDR2 FQNEAQ (reference sequence). The CDR3 DNA is TGTGCCAGCAGCTCGGGGGGCGTAAATGAGCAGTTCTTC. This translates into CASSSGGVNEQFF.

This clone was detected only once. This rearrangement joins TRBV27 to TRBJ1-1; 9 nucleotides match TRBD1. This CDR3 spans 13 amino acids. CDR1 is MNHEY, CDR2 SMNVEV, per germline (reference sequence). The trim removed 5 bases at V and 9 bases at J, leaving 7 bases unmatched. For the CDR3, the DNA is TGTGCCAGCAGTACGACAGGGGGGCGGAAAGCTTTCTTT. This sequence encodes CASSTTGGRKAFF.